The entry that follows covers one T cell receptor beta chain sequence. These data originate in a study of control samples from healthy donors and cancer patients. The germline gives CDR1 SGHTS, CDR2 YDEGEE. The CDR3 has 13 residues. V lost 4 bases to trimming and J lost 5 bases, with 12 bases between them. This table comes from immunoSEQ multiplex PCR, and its TCRdb copy is limited to in-frame clones, with some not included. In the table there are 84,000 or so clones, more than 65% of which are singletons. The V call is TRBV5-8, the J call TRBJ1-2; the D is unclear. The sequence was obtained from a man aged 55 to 70 with head and neck cancer. Sequenced: PBMCs. The CDR3 DNA reads as TGTGCCAGCAGCAGGACCAACCCATATGGCTACACCTTC. Protein sequence: CASSRTNPYGYTF. Supplemented by reference TRBV5-8 and TRBJ1-2, the full variable domain reads EAGVTQSPTHLIKTRGQQATLRCSPISGHTSVYWYQQALGLGLQFLLWYDEGEERNRGNFPPRFSGRQFPNYSSELNVNALELEDSALYLCASSRTNPYGYTFGSGTRLTVV.